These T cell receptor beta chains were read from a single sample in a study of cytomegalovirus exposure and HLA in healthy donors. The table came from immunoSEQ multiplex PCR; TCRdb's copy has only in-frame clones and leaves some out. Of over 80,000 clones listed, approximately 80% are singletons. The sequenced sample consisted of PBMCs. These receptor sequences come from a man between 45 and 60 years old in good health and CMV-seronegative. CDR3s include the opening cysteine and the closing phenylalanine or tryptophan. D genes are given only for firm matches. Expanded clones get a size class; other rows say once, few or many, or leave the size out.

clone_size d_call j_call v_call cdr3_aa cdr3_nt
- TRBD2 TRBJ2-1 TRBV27 CASSLTGETGILAGAHEQFF TGTGCCAGCAGTTTGACCGGGGAGACAGGGATCCTAGCGGGAGCACACGAGCAGTTCTTC
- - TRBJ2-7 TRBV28 CASHGGGLYSYEQYF TGTGCCAGCCATGGGGGAGGCCTATACTCCTACGAGCAGTACTTC
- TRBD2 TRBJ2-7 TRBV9 CASSVGGEGPHEQYF TGTGCCAGCAGCGTAGGGGGGGAGGGTCCCCACGAGCAGTACTTC
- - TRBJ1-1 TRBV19 CASSYGRVNTEAFF TGTGCCAGTAGCTATGGCAGGGTGAACACTGAAGCTTTCTTT
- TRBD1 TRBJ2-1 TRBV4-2 CASSQDGAGTGKNEQFF TGTGCCAGCAGCCAAGATGGGGCGGGGACAGGGAAAAATGAGCAGTTCTTC
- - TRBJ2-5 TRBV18 CASSPRSGLQETQYF TGTGCCAGCTCACCAAGGTCGGGACTGCAAGAGACCCAGTACTTC
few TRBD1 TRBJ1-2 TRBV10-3 CAITQGTYGYTF TGTGCCATTACACAGGGGACCTATGGCTACACCTTC
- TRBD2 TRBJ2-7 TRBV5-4 CASSPPGRGFEQYF TGTGCCAGCAGCCCTCCCGGGAGGGGTTTCGAGCAGTACTTC
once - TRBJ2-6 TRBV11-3 CASSPRTLDTGANVLTF TGTGCCAGCAGCCCCCGGACTTTAGACACCGGGGCCAACGTCCTGACTTTC
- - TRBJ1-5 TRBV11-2 CASSLSGNQPQHF TGTGCCAGCAGCTTAAGCGGCAATCAGCCCCAGCATTTT
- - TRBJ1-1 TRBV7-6 CASRGRRNTEAFF TGTGCCAGCAGAGGAAGGAGGAACACTGAAGCTTTCTTT
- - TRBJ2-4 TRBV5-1 CASSLYEGVKNIQYF TGCGCCAGCAGCTTGTATGAAGGGGTCAAAAACATTCAGTACTTC
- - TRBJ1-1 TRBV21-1 CASSKWDRGDTEAFF TGTGCCAGCAGCAAGTGGGACAGGGGGGACACTGAAGCTTTCTTT
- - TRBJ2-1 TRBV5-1 CASSLGGLTYNEQFF TGCGCCAGCAGCTTGGGAGGGTTAACCTACAATGAGCAGTTCTTC
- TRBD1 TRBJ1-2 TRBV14 CASSLDRNYGYTF TGTGCCAGCAGCCTGGACAGGAACTATGGCTACACCTTC
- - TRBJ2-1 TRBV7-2 CASSLEPGEGQFF TGTGCCAGCAGCTTGGAACCGGGAGAGGGGCAGTTCTTC
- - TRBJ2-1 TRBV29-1 CSVEGIPGQGSLVAGVSVNEQFF TGCAGCGTTGAAGGTATCCCGGGACAGGGGTCGCTGGTAGCGGGAGTTTCGGTCAATGAGCAGTTCTTC
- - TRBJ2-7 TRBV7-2 CASSLKSGVKNEQYF TGTGCCAGCAGCCTTAAGTCGGGGGTGAAGAACGAGCAGTACTTC
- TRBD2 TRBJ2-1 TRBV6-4 CASSDVAGGPMDEQFF TGTGCCAGCAGTGACGTGGCGGGAGGGCCTATGGATGAGCAGTTCTTC
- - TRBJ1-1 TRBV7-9 CASSLEQVPEAFF TGTGCCAGCAGCCTAGAACAGGTCCCTGAAGCTTTCTTT
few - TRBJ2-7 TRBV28 CASSLGGSQYF TGTGCCAGCAGTTTAGGCGGGTCCCAGTACTTC
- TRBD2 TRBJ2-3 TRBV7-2 CASSLAGRGVSDTQYF TGTGCCAGCAGCTTAGCGGGACGGGGGGTTTCAGATACGCAGTATTTT
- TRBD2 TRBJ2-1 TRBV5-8 CASSPTSGRSRSYNEQFF TGTGCCAGCAGCCCGACTAGCGGGAGATCCCGCTCCTACAATGAGCAGTTCTTC
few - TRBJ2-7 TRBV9 CASSVGQGTHEQYF TGTGCCAGCAGCGTAGGCCAGGGTACCCACGAGCAGTACTTC
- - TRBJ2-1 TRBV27 CASSLEAPSYNEQFF TGTGCCAGCAGTTTGGAGGCTCCCTCCTACAATGAGCAGTTCTTC
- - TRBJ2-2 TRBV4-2 CASSPDDDYNTGELFF TGTGCCAGCAGCCCAGACGATGACTACAACACCGGGGAGCTGTTTTTT
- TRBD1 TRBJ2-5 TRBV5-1 CASSKGQGIRETQYF TGCGCCAGCAGCAAGGGACAGGGGATACGAGAGACCCAGTACTTC
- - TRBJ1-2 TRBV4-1 CASSQGEGSYGYTF TGCGCCAGCAGCCAAGGAGAAGGGAGCTATGGCTACACCTTC
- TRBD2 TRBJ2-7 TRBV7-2 CASSSRTSGSPEQYF TGTGCCAGCAGCTCCCGGACTAGCGGGAGTCCCGAGCAGTACTTC
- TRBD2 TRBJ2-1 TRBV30 CACAGLAGPYNEQFF TGTGCCTGCGCGGGACTAGCGGGACCCTACAATGAGCAGTTCTTC
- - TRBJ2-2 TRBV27 CASSPDSGPSTGELFF TGTGCCAGCAGTCCCGACAGTGGTCCGAGCACCGGGGAGCTGTTTTTT
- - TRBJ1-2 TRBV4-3 CASSQDGRVGAYTF TGCGCCAGCAGCCAAGATGGGAGGGTTGGGGCGTACACCTTC
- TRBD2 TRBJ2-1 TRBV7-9 CASSRGLAGVGWNEQFF TGTGCCAGCAGCCGGGGACTAGCGGGAGTGGGATGGAATGAGCAGTTCTTC
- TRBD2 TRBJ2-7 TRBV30 CAWSPGLAGYEQYF TGTGCCTGGAGTCCGGGACTAGCGGGCTACGAGCAGTACTTC
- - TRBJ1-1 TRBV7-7 CASSPWRLNTEAFF TGTGCTAGCAGCCCCTGGAGATTGAACACTGAAGCTTTCTTT
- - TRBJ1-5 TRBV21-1 CASTGKDRGFSQPQHF TGTGCCAGCACCGGAAAGGACAGGGGGTTTAGTCAGCCCCAGCATTTT
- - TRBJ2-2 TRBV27 CASSLFQAAGGIGELFF TGTGCCAGCAGTTTATTCCAGGCGGCAGGGGGGATCGGGGAGCTGTTTTTT
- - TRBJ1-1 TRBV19 CASSMGTGGSTEAFF TGTGCCAGTAGTATGGGAACAGGCGGGAGCACTGAAGCTTTCTTT
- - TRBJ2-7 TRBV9 CASSVEPVSYEQYF TGTGCCAGCAGCGTAGAACCAGTCTCCTACGAGCAGTACTTC
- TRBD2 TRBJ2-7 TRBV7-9 CASSLGGRGYEQYF TGTGCCAGCAGCTTAGGCGGGAGGGGTTACGAGCAGTACTTC
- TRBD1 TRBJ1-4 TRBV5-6 CASSLDDRVVFF TGTGCCAGCAGCCTTGATGACAGGGTGGTGTTTTTT
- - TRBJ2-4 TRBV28 CASSRPYQGLLAKNIQYF TGTGCCAGCAGTCGACCGTACCAGGGGCTTTTAGCCAAAAACATTCAGTACTTC
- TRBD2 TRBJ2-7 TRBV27 CASSLSGRWYEQYF TGTGCCAGCAGTTTAAGCGGGAGATGGTACGAGCAGTACTTC
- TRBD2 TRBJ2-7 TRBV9 CASSVAGLAANGEQYF TGTGCCAGCAGCGTAGCGGGGCTAGCGGCAAACGGCGAGCAGTACTTC
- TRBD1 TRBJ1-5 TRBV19 CASSIMGQRITYYSNQPQHF TGTGCCAGTAGTATAATGGGACAGAGGATCACTTATTATAGCAATCAGCCCCAGCATTTT
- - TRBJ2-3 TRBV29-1 CSVDESRGSTDTQYF TGCAGCGTTGATGAGTCCCGGGGTAGCACAGATACGCAGTATTTT
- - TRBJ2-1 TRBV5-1 CASSSAMYNEQFF TGCGCCAGCAGCTCTGCGATGTACAATGAGCAGTTCTTC
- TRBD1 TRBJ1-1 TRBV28 CASRSYRGGILEAFF TGTGCCAGCAGATCATACAGGGGAGGTATTCTAGAAGCTTTCTTT
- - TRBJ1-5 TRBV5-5 CASSLERTNQPQHF TGTGCCAGCAGCTTGGAACGGACAAATCAGCCCCAGCATTTT
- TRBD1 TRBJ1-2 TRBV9 CASSVGQGGYGYTF TGTGCCAGCAGCGTGGGACAGGGTGGCTATGGCTACACCTTC
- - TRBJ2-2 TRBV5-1 CASRPLGQNTGELFF TGCGCCAGCAGGCCATTGGGGCAGAACACCGGGGAGCTGTTTTTT
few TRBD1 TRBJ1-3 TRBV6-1 CASSATGGSGNTIYF TGTGCCAGCAGTGCAACAGGGGGATCTGGAAACACCATATATTTT
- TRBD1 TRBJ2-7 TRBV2 CASSRGQMYDEQYF TGTGCCAGCAGCAGGGGACAGATGTACGACGAGCAGTACTTC
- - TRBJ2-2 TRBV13 CASSPPTSAGTGELFF TGTGCCAGCAGCCCCCCGACTAGTGCGGGAACCGGGGAGCTGTTTTTT